This entry lists 23 T cell receptor beta chains sequenced from one sample in a study of T cells in tuberculosis. Sequencing used immunoSEQ multiplex PCR; TCRdb keeps in-frame clones, though not all of them. The table shows about 30,000 clones, with roughly 94% occurring only once. Sample: PBMCs. All receptors come from a donor aged 10 to 29 with latent tuberculosis or without tuberculosis infection.

V and J are TRBV7-3 and TRBJ1-1; D unresolved. Germline V gene lookup returns CDR1 SGHTA and CDR2 FQGTGA. Trimming left V 2 bases short and J 1 base short, with 11 bases between. The length of the CDR3 is 15 residues. In DNA, the CDR3 is TGTGCCAGCAGCTTACTTCAGATCGAGAACACTGAAGCTTTCTTT. It is translated as CASSLLQIENTEAFF.

This CDR3 is CASRQTQDSEQYF. Here the CDR3 DNA reads TGCGCCAGCAGGCAAACCCAGGACAGCGAGCAGTACTTC. This chain uses TRBV5-1 with TRBJ2-7, with D perhaps TRBD1 (6 bases). This CDR3 has 13 amino acids. V was trimmed by 5 bases and J by 6 bases, leaving 15 bases between them. The V gene's germline CDR1 is SGHRS and CDR2 YFSETQ.

The chain employs TRBV30 and TRBJ2-7; D may be TRBD2 (6 bases). The CDR3 is made up of 14 amino acids. V was pared by 3 bases and J by 2 bases, with 14 bases between. CDR1 is GTSNPN, CDR2 SVGIG, per germline (reference sequence). Here the CDR3 DNA reads TGTGCCTGGAGAGGCGGGGAAGGGCCCTACGAGCAGTACTTC. This encodes CAWRGGEGPYEQYF.

This chain connects TRBV5-4 to TRBJ1-3; no clear D gene. V was shortened by 2 bases and J by 0 bases, with 9 bases between the two germline ends. Germline CDR1 reads SGHNT; CDR2 reads YYREEE (reference sequence). This CDR3 has 15 amino acids. In DNA, the CDR3 is TGTGCCAGCAGCTTCGGGTCTCCCTCTGGAAACACCATATATTTT. Protein product: CASSFGSPSGNTIYF.

This clone occurred once. This rearrangement joins TRBV19 to TRBJ1-1; 12 positions match TRBD1. Germline values: CDR1 LNHDA, CDR2 SQIVND (reference sequence). This CDR3 region has 14 residues. Trimming cost V 9 bases and J 6 bases; bases outside gene matches: 8. This chain's CDR3 is CASKEGTGGSEAFF. The CDR3 coding sequence is TGTGCCAGCAAGGAAGGGACAGGGGGCTCTGAAGCTTTCTTT. Full variable domain (remainder filled in from reference TRBV19 and TRBJ1-1): DGGITQSPKYLFRKEGQNVTLSCEQNLNHDAMYWYRQDPGQGLRLIYYSQIVNDFQKGDIAEGYSVSREKKESFPLTVTSAQKNPTAFYLCASKEGTGGSEAFFGQGTRLTVV.

The chain has TRBV4-1 and TRBJ1-2; 7 positions match TRBD1. CDR3 length: 13 residues. Losses at the gene ends were 4 bases for V and 3 bases for J; bases not matched to a gene: 2. Germline V lookup: CDR1 MGHRA, CDR2 YSYEKL. Here the CDR3 reads CASSRDRDYGYTF. CDR3 nucleotides: TGCGCCAGCAGCCGAGACAGGGACTATGGCTACACCTTC.

V is TRBV10-2 and J is TRBJ2-5; D is possibly TRBD1 (5 bases). Trimming took 6 bases from V and 2 from J, leaving 10 bases between them. Per germline, CDR1 WSHSY and CDR2 SAAADI. The CDR3 contains 13 residues. CDR3 nucleotides: TGCGCCAGCAGCTTAGGGGCTCAAGAGACCCAGTACTTC. It codes for CASSLGAQETQYF.

CDR3 nucleotides: TGTGCCAGCAGCGTAAGCGGGAGTACGACCAAAAACATTCAGTACTTC. Translation gives CASSVSGSTTKNIQYF. The J gene is TRBJ2-4, the V gene TRBV9; 8 nucleotides agree with TRBD2. The CDR3 covers 16 residues. Germline V gene sequence: CDR1 SGDLS, CDR2 YYNGEE. V lost 1 base to trimming and J lost 2 bases; unmatched junction nucleotides: 5.

In this sample, this clone turned up once. Other DNA sequences in the sample encode the same CDR3. The CDR3 DNA reads TGTGCCAGCAGTGATTCCGGAACAGGGGGGGCTGGGGCCAACGTCCTGACTTTC. It encodes CASSDSGTGGAGANVLTF. The gene calls are TRBV25-1 and TRBJ2-6; a weak D match, TRBD1 (8 bases). Trimming left V 3 bases short and J 2 bases short, with 17 bases between. CDR1 and CDR2 (germline): MGHDK, SYGVNS. This CDR3 has 18 residues. Full variable domain (rest looked up from reference TRBV25-1 and TRBJ2-6): EADIYQTPRYLVIGTGKKITLECSQTMGHDKMYWYQQDPGMELHLIHYSYGVNSTEKGDLSSESTVSRIRTEHFPLTLESARPSHTSQYLCASSDSGTGGAGANVLTFGAGSRLTVL.

This clone is a singleton in its sample. The V gene is TRBV2, the J gene TRBJ2-7; 9 nucleotides match TRBD1. With 1 base clipped from V and 2 bases from J, the junction kept 3 bases outside the gene matches. The germline V gene has CDR1 SNHLY and CDR2 FYNNEI. The CDR3 loop spans 15 amino acids. The CDR3 DNA reads TGTGCCAGCAGTGAAGTGGACAGGGGAACCTACGAGCAGTACTTC. Translated: CASSEVDRGTYEQYF.

This chain connects TRBV18 to TRBJ1-1, with TRBD1 matching 7 bases. The V and J ends lost 4 bases and 12 bases, in that order; junction bases with no gene match: 14. Per the germline V gene, CDR1 is KGHSH and CDR2 is LQKENI. The CDR3 covers 14 residues. This chain's CDR3 is CASSLSDRSAGTFF. For the CDR3, the DNA is TGTGCCAGCTCACTTTCGGACAGGTCCGCGGGAACTTTCTTT.

The CDR3 spells CAPKMEAGAQQETQYF. The CDR3, as DNA: TGTGCCCCCAAAATGGAGGCGGGAGCACAACAAGAGACCCAGTACTTC. V usage is TRBV30 and J usage is TRBJ2-5; TRBD2 agrees at 7 bases. Germline-derived CDR1 and CDR2 are GTSNPN and SVGIG (reference sequence). The CDR3 runs to 16 residues. V lost 8 bases to trimming and J lost 2 bases; unmatched junction nucleotides: 17.

This sequence joins TRBV2 and TRBJ2-7; 7 nucleotides match TRBD2. The V and J ends lost 2 bases and 5 bases, in that order; junction bases with no gene match: 18. The CDR3 is 18 residues long. Per the germline V gene, CDR1 is SNHLY and CDR2 is FYNNEI. In DNA, the CDR3 is TGTGCCAGCAGTGAAAGCGGCTCTCTGGCGGGAGAGTTTCACGAGCAGTACTTC. Translation: CASSESGSLAGEFHEQYF.

The rearrangement joins TRBV7-9 to TRBJ2-7; 9 bases are a match to TRBD1. The V gene end was trimmed by 5 bases and the J gene end by 2 bases; junction bases not matched to a gene: 7. Germline CDR1 is SEHNR and CDR2 is FQNEAQ (reference sequence). The CDR3 consists of 15 residues. This CDR3 reads CASSPSDRGPYEQYF. CDR3 sequence (DNA): TGTGCCAGCAGCCCTTCGGACAGGGGTCCCTACGAGCAGTACTTC.

This chain uses TRBV19 with TRBJ1-1; the D gene is possibly TRBD1 (6 bases). CDR1 is LNHDA and CDR2 is SQIVND in the germline V gene (reference sequence). The V and J ends lost 5 bases and 5 bases respectively, with 15 bases between them. The CDR3 is made up of 14 amino acids. CDR3 coding DNA: TGTGCCAGTAGTTCTCCCTCGACAGGTACTGAAGCTTTCTTT. It encodes CASSSPSTGTEAFF.

This chain's CDR3 is CSLWTSGETQYF. CDR3 in DNA: TGCAGCCTTTGGACCAGCGGGGAGACCCAGTACTTC. V and J are TRBV29-1 and TRBJ2-5, with a weak D call TRBD2 (6 bases). The CDR3 runs 12 residues. Germline-derived CDR1 and CDR2 are SQVTM and ANQGSEA. V was trimmed by 8 bases and J by 5 bases, leaving 15 bases between them.

The chain carries TRBV9 and TRBJ1-5, with TRBD1 as a possible D gene (6 bases). V lost 2 bases and J 2 bases, leaving 11 bases between the germline ends. This CDR3 spans 15 amino acids. Germline CDR1 SGDLS, CDR2 YYNGEE. The CDR3 DNA is TGTGCCAGCAGCGTGGGCAGGGGTGGCAATCAGCCCCAGCATTTT. Its translation is CASSVGRGGNQPQHF.

V and J are TRBV27 and TRBJ2-3; a weak D match, TRBD2 (5 bases). This CDR3 is 13 amino acids long. The V gene lost 5 bases and the J gene lost 2 bases, with 8 bases spanning the gap. Germline assignment: CDR1 MNHEY and CDR2 SMNVEV (reference sequence). The CDR3 sequence is CASSRAATDTQYF. The CDR3 DNA is TGTGCCAGCAGTAGAGCGGCCACAGATACGCAGTATTTT.

The V call is TRBV2, the J call TRBJ2-7, with 7 bases matching TRBD1. The CDR3 runs to 14 residues. Germline loops: CDR1 SNHLY, CDR2 FYNNEI. After removal of 4 bases from V and 2 bases from J, the junction contained 5 bases not matched to a gene. The CDR3 sequence: CASSVGGRAYEQYF. The CDR3 region has the DNA TGTGCCAGCAGTGTAGGGGGCAGAGCCTACGAGCAGTACTTC.

The chain recombines TRBV7-3 with TRBJ2-1, with 8 positions matching TRBD2. This CDR3 spans 15 amino acids. Trimming cost V 5 bases and J 0 bases; bases outside gene matches: 3. Germline-derived CDR1 and CDR2 are SGHTA and FQGTGA. The CDR3 nucleotides read TGTGCCAGCAGCAAACTAGCGGCCTCCTACAATGAGCAGTTCTTC. Amino acids: CASSKLAASYNEQFF.

The J gene is TRBJ2-1, the V gene TRBV9, with 10 nucleotides matching TRBD2. This CDR3 has 15 residues. Germline V gene lookup returns CDR1 SGDLS and CDR2 YYNGEE. V shed 0 bases and J 9 bases; nucleotides not matched to a gene: 6. The CDR3 reads CASSVASGSRSEQFF. The CDR3 DNA sequence: TGTGCCAGCAGCGTAGCTAGCGGGAGTCGGAGTGAGCAGTTCTTC.

This clone was observed a single time. The chain recombines TRBV29-1 with TRBJ2-1; 11 bases map to TRBD2. The germline V gene has CDR1 SQVTM and CDR2 ANQGSEA. This CDR3 contains 15 residues. The J segment lost 4 bases and the V segment lost 3 bases, leaving 5 bases of the junction unmatched. The CDR3 region has the DNA TGCAGCGTTGACGGCGGGACTAGCGGATACAATGAGCAGTTCTTC. Its translation: CSVDGGTSGYNEQFF.

The genes are TRBV25-1 and TRBJ2-6; D may be TRBD2 (6 bases). Germline V gene data show CDR1 as MGHDK and CDR2 as SYGVNS. The CDR3 loop spans 18 amino acids. Between the trimmed V and J ends, which lost 1 base and 4 bases, there was a span of 17 bases. CDR3 nucleotide sequence: TGTGCCAGCAGTGAATTTGGAGGGCCCCGGGAGGGGGCCAACGTCCTGACTTTC. Translated: CASSEFGGPREGANVLTF.